The clone carrying this T cell receptor beta chain was recorded a few times. Its antigen is still unknown. Germline CDR1 reads LNHDA; CDR2 reads SQIVND (reference sequence). V lost 7 bases and J lost 4; bases outside the gene matches: 12. The CDR3 extends over 15 amino acids. Primers: 60 Vbeta forward and 13 Jbeta reverse. Repertoires were generated with immunoSEQ multiplex PCR, while TCRdb's copy carries only in-frame clones and drops some. The sample carries 150,000 to 200,000 clones, more than 9.5% recorded once. This record comes from a study of cytomegalovirus exposure and HLA in healthy donors. Whole-study findings and limits: An analysis done earlier found most TCR beta V segments productive about 87% or about 30% of the time. Clonal expansion, a later analysis showed, was greater in HLA-associated TCR beta chains than in equally common others. For most TCR sequences rarity was the rule, although some public TCRs occurred in many donors. No immune exposure information besides CMV serostatus was available.

Sample: PBMCs. This TCR was recovered from a man between 50 and 59 years old in good health and CMV-seropositive. The chain recombines TRBV19 with TRBJ1-1; 7 bases are shared with TRBD1. CDR3 bases: TGTGCCAGTACGCCACTTCACAGGGGAGTCACTGAAGCTTTCTTT. Translated, it gives CASTPLHRGVTEAFF.